The entry below describes one T cell receptor beta chain. The assay was immunoSEQ multiplex PCR, and TCRdb's table has in-frame clones only and misses some. In the table there are some 120,000 clones, about 86% of which are singletons. The CDR3 has 14 amino acids. The germline V and J ends were trimmed by 6 bases and 6 bases, with 15 bases remaining between them. Germline V gene data show CDR1 as SNHLY and CDR2 as FYNNEI. This entry comes from a study of blood T cell repertoires in COVID-19. Sample: peripheral blood. This clonotype originated in a woman between 50 and 59 years old with acute or convalescent COVID-19. The V call is TRBV2, the J call TRBJ1-5; D ambiguous. The CDR3 spells CASSDRDAGQPQHF. The DNA for the CDR3 is TGTGCCAGCAGCGATAGGGATGCGGGTCAGCCCCAGCATTTT.